This T cell receptor (beta chain) came from a study of blood T cell repertoires in COVID-19. In the study overall: Sites across the United States, Italy and Spain contributed samples from acute and convalescent COVID-19. The analysed material was cDNA or gDNA that came from T cells, B-cell-depleted T cells, or PBMCs.

Germline assignment: CDR1 LNHNV and CDR2 YYDKDF (reference sequence). Trimming took off 0 bases at V and 1 base at J, with 9 bases between the two ends. The CDR3 extends over 15 amino acids. Methods used by the authors: Amplifying reference gene primers gave estimates of nucleated cell counts. The assay was immunoSEQ multiplex PCR, and TCRdb's table has in-frame clones only and misses some. That table furnishes V, J and clone size, whereas the DNA furnished D and trimming. The sample has about 160,000 clones, 85% seen once; the top ten hold 1.1%. The specimen sequenced was peripheral blood. This TCR was recovered from a man aged 40-55 years with acute or convalescent COVID-19. The chain carries TRBV15 and TRBJ1-1; possibly TRBD1 for D (6 bases). The CDR3 DNA reads TGTGCCACCAGCAGAGATCTGGGGGCGAACACTGAAGCTTTCTTT. It specifies CATSRDLGANTEAFF.